This T cell receptor beta chain was observed in a study of tumor-infiltrating lymphocytes in primary liver carcinoma. Study-wide results and caveats: Only about 8-25% of top clones were detected in each of the five tumor regions. Paired tumor-adjacent and tumor-blood samples overlapped less than tumor region pairs did.

The CDR3 spans 16 residues. Germline V CDR1 and CDR2: SGHNT, YYREEE (reference sequence). A constant-region primer primed TCR beta cDNA synthesis from about 0.45 ug of total RNA. Nested multiplex PCR, run for three rounds with slightly modified ARM-PCR, yielded TCR beta libraries. TRBV1-TRBV30 forward and Cbeta reverse primers drove the first two approximately 11-cycle rounds. TCRdb used MiXCR to reprocess the multiplex PCR reads, holding one entry per CDR3 protein. The table includes around 40,000 distinct CDR3 sequences, over 70% detected once. Notes on this clonotype: No antigen is known for it. At one of its ends the junction is not consistent with the germline gene, which may arise from a read error.

The tissue used was unsorted bulk material of about 19-33 mg. RNA and DNA were co-extracted from it with the AllPrep DNA/RNA mini kit. The source of this sequence is a man in his forties or fifties with primary liver carcinoma and hepatitis B virus infection. Specimen: liver tumor tissue from sampling region 2. Subset meaning: tumor region T2, inferior pole. The chain is built from TRBV5-4 and TRBJ2-1, with TRBD2 matching 7 bases. CDR3 sequence: CASSSTATSSYNEQFF. CDR3 in DNA: TGTGCCAGCAGCTCCACTGCGACTAGCTCCTACAATGAACAGTTCTTC.